Below are 29 T cell receptor beta chains sequenced from a single sample in a study of T cell changes during pregnancy in multiple sclerosis (dated by TCRdb to about 2019). Library creation used the immunoSEQ multiplex PCR assay. The table comes from immuneACCESS by way of TCRdb, which keeps in-frame sequences with V and J called. Part of the clones is missing from these tables; in studies checked, under half for an unresolved V gene and the rest for unknown reasons. The sample has 80,000 to 130,000 clones on record, around nine tenths of them singletons. Around 1.2% of the sample lies in the top ten. The material sequenced was peripheral blood, taken in the second trimester of pregnancy. Receptors originate from a female donor with multiple sclerosis, enrolled in a pregnancy study.

The chain joins TRBV6-5 to TRBJ2-3; 11 nucleotides line up with TRBD1. This CDR3 has 14 amino acids. Per germline, CDR1 MNHEY and CDR2 SVGAGI. V lost 5 bases, J lost 6 bases, and 4 bases stayed unmatched. The CDR3 sequence is CASSGQGASDTQYF. The DNA for the CDR3 is TGTGCCAGCAGTGGACAGGGGGCATCCGATACGCAGTATTTT.

This clone was recorded only once. This chain links TRBV4-1 with TRBJ2-4; perhaps TRBD2 as D (6 bases). The V gene's germline CDR1 is MGHRA and CDR2 YSYEKL. Trimming left V 1 base short and J 6 bases short, with 10 bases between. There are 14 residues in the CDR3. CDR3 nucleotides: TGCGCCAGCAGCCAAGGGAGGGGCCTAAACATTCAGTACTTC. Amino acids: CASSQGRGLNIQYF.

In its sample, this clone was seen once. V and J are TRBV11-2 and TRBJ1-4; the D gene is possibly TRBD1 (5 bases). In germline, CDR1 is SGHAT, CDR2 FQNNGV. Trimming shortened V by 2 bases and J by 8 bases, and 9 bases separated the two germline ends. The CDR3 has 13 residues. The CDR3 protein is CASSLQGREKLFF. Written as DNA, the CDR3 is TGTGCCAGCAGCTTACAGGGCCGGGAAAAACTGTTTTTT.

The chain joins TRBV4-2 to TRBJ1-5; possible D gene TRBD1, 6 bases. The CDR3 loop spans 19 amino acids. Trimming stripped 0 bases from V and 0 bases from J, with 18 bases between. The germline V gene has CDR1 LGHNA and CDR2 YNFKEQ. The CDR3 protein is CASSQDGGAGGYSNQPQHF. The DNA for the CDR3 is TGTGCCAGCAGCCAAGATGGGGGGGCCGGAGGTTATAGCAATCAGCCCCAGCATTTT.

The chain has TRBV9 and TRBJ2-5; a possible D gene is TRBD2 (5 bases). Per the germline V gene, CDR1 is SGDLS and CDR2 is YYNGEE. The V end lost 4 bases, the J end lost 5 bases, and 12 bases lay between the germline ends. The CDR3 contains 13 residues. CDR3 residues: CASSFLPGETQYF. The CDR3 nucleotides are TGTGCCAGCAGCTTCTTACCGGGGGAGACCCAGTACTTC.

In nucleotides, the CDR3 is TGTGCCACCAGCAGAGATACTATACGGGGGGGCAATCAGCCCCAGCATTTT. Amino acids: CATSRDTIRGGNQPQHF. The chain carries TRBV15 and TRBJ1-5; maybe TRBD1 (5 bases). CDR3 length: 17 amino acids. The germline gives CDR1 LNHNV, CDR2 YYDKDF (reference sequence). V was clipped by 0 bases and J by 2 bases, with 14 bases between them.

V and J are TRBV2 and TRBJ1-5; 9 nucleotides align to TRBD1. CDR1 and CDR2 from the germline V gene are SNHLY and FYNNEI. Unmatched junction bases numbered 9, after V lost 9 bases and J lost 6 bases. The CDR3 has 14 amino acids. CDR3 in DNA: TGTGCCAGGTCCCGGGACAGGGTGACTCAGCCCCAGCATTTT. It is translated as CARSRDRVTQPQHF.

This clone was picked up a small number of times. The rearrangement joins TRBV2 to TRBJ1-1; TRBD1 agrees at 7 bases. Germline CDR1 reads SNHLY; CDR2 reads FYNNEI. V was clipped by 8 bases and J by 9 bases; unmatched bases: 15. CDR3 length: 14 residues. The CDR3 spells CASGGQAIQGKAFF. CDR3 in DNA: TGTGCCAGCGGCGGACAGGCCATCCAGGGTAAAGCTTTCTTT.

This clone has only a few counts. The V and J genes are TRBV28 and TRBJ1-5; a weak D match, TRBD1 (6 bases). Germline V gene lookup returns CDR1 MDHEN and CDR2 SYDVKM. The V gene lost 7 bases and the J gene lost 2 bases, with 9 bases spanning the gap. CDR3 length: 13 amino acids. The CDR3 bases are TGTGCCAGCATTGAGGGGGGCAATCAGCCCCAGCATTTT. Protein: CASIEGGNQPQHF.

This chain joins TRBV6-4 and TRBJ2-1; 7 bases map to TRBD1. V dropped 7 bases and J dropped 7; count of bases not matched to a gene: 10. CDR3 length equals 14 residues. Per the germline V gene, CDR1 is MRHNA and CDR2 is SNTAGT. CDR3 sequence reads: CASKVEEGANEQFF. DNA of the CDR3: TGTGCCAGCAAGGTAGAAGAGGGGGCAAATGAGCAGTTCTTC.

The chain couples TRBV2 to TRBJ2-1; D is possibly TRBD2 (7 bases). Trimming pared 3 bases from V and 12 bases from J, leaving 18 bases between. There are 14 residues in the CDR3. Germline CDR1 and CDR2: SNHLY and FYNNEI. The CDR3 is CASSELQGGFGQFF. DNA for the CDR3: TGTGCCAGCAGTGAGTTACAGGGAGGGTTCGGGCAGTTCTTC.

This chain uses TRBV6-1 with TRBJ1-1, with 8 bases matching TRBD1. CDR1 and CDR2 from the germline V gene are MNHNS and SASEGT. The CDR3 contains 14 residues. Trimming at V came to 3 bases and at J to 5 bases, leaving 5 bases not matched to a gene. The CDR3 DNA reads as TGTGCCAGCAGTGAGACAGGGGCTCCAACTGAAGCTTTCTTT. Its protein product is CASSETGAPTEAFF.

The chain is built from TRBV19 and TRBJ1-5, with 7 bases that match TRBD1. The CDR3 totals 16 residues. Germline CDR1 is LNHDA and CDR2 is SQIVND (reference sequence). After removal of 5 bases from V and 3 bases from J, the junction contained 10 bases not matched to a gene. CDR3 sequence (DNA): TGTGCCAGTAGTGCACCGACAGGGATAAACAATCAGCCCCAGCATTTT. It codes for CASSAPTGINNQPQHF. Full variable domain (rest looked up from reference TRBV19 and TRBJ1-5): DGGITQSPKYLFRKEGQNVTLSCEQNLNHDAMYWYRQDPGQGLRLIYYSQIVNDFQKGDIAEGYSVSREKKESFPLTVTSAQKNPTAFYLCASSAPTGINNQPQHFGDGTRLSIL.

The V call is TRBV28, the J call TRBJ2-7; 8 bases align to TRBD1. Germline V CDR1 and CDR2: MDHEN, SYDVKM. The CDR3 extends over 15 amino acids. The junction had 12 bases not matched to a gene; V was cut back by 7 bases and J by 4 bases. For the CDR3, the DNA is TGTGCCAGCATATCAAGTCCGGGACAGGCTTACGAGCAGTACTTC. Amino acids: CASISSPGQAYEQYF.

This chain uses TRBV7-2 with TRBJ1-5, with D perhaps matching TRBD1 (6 bases). Per the germline V gene, CDR1 is SGHTA and CDR2 is FQGNSA. The CDR3 length is 15 residues. The V gene lost 3 bases and the J gene lost 4 bases, with 13 bases spanning the gap. DNA for the CDR3: TGTGCCAGCAGCTTGAACAGGGCGTCTAATCAGCCCCAGCATTTT. Translation gives CASSLNRASNQPQHF.

The genes are TRBV18 and TRBJ1-2, with a possible D match to TRBD1 (6 bases). CDR3 length equals 13 residues. Trimming cost V 2 bases and J 4 bases, with 8 bases left between them. Germline V lookup: CDR1 KGHSH, CDR2 LQKENI. The CDR3 DNA follows: TGTGCCAGCTCACCAACAGGGATCTATGGCTACACCTTC. Translating it yields CASSPTGIYGYTF.

The chain employs TRBV6-5 and TRBJ1-1; possibly TRBD1 for D (5 bases). Trimming stripped 4 bases from V and 3 bases from J, with 18 bases between. Germline lookup yields CDR1 MNHEY and CDR2 SVGAGI. The CDR3 is 16 amino acids. CDR3 coding DNA: TGTGCCAGCAGTTGGACGATCCAGGGTTCGGACACTGAAGCTTTCTTT. Encoded protein: CASSWTIQGSDTEAFF.

This chain joins TRBV27 and TRBJ1-5; 8 bases fit TRBD1. This CDR3 has 16 residues. CDR1 and CDR2 from the germline V gene are MNHEY and SMNVEV (reference sequence). V shed 3 bases and J 1 base; nucleotides not matched to a gene: 5. The CDR3 loop reads CASSFSGQGSNQPQHF. DNA of the CDR3: TGTGCCAGCAGTTTTAGCGGACAGGGAAGCAATCAGCCCCAGCATTTT.

This rearrangement joins TRBV29-1 to TRBJ2-5, with 7 bases fitting TRBD1. With 0 bases clipped from V and 4 bases from J, the junction kept 11 bases outside the gene matches. The germline V gene encodes CDR1 SQVTM and CDR2 ANQGSEA. The CDR3 is 16 amino acids. The CDR3 bases are TGCAGCGTTGAAGATGGATTAACAGGGGTGGGAGAGACCCAGTACTTC. It yields the protein CSVEDGLTGVGETQYF. The full variable domain, with the rest looked up from reference TRBV29-1 and TRBJ2-5, is SAVISQKPSRDICQRGTSLTIQCQVDSQVTMMFWYRQQPGQSLTLIATANQGSEATYESGFVIDKFPISRPNLTFSTLTVSNMSPEDSSIYLCSVEDGLTGVGETQYFGPGTRLLVL.

The rearrangement joins TRBV15 to TRBJ1-5; 10 nucleotides align to TRBD1. The CDR3 covers 19 residues. Germline loops: CDR1 LNHNV, CDR2 YYDKDF (reference sequence). The V gene end was trimmed by 0 bases and the J gene end by 1 base; junction bases not matched to a gene: 9. The CDR3, as DNA: TGTGCCACCAGCAGAGACGACAGGGGGCAAGGGAAAAGCAATCAGCCCCAGCATTTT. Translation: CATSRDDRGQGKSNQPQHF.

V usage is TRBV19 and J usage is TRBJ1-2; tentative D call: TRBD1 (5 bases). The CDR3 runs 16 residues. V was trimmed by 5 bases and J by 4 bases, leaving 20 bases between them. Germline V lookup: CDR1 LNHDA, CDR2 SQIVND (reference sequence). In DNA form, the CDR3 reads TGTGCCAGTAGTGGGTTTCTACAGGCCATTGGCTATGGCTACACCTTC. Residues: CASSGFLQAIGYGYTF.

The chain employs TRBV5-4 and TRBJ2-5; 11 bases are a match to TRBD2. V lost 0 bases and J lost 4; bases outside the gene matches: 2. CDR3 length equals 15 residues. In germline, CDR1 is SGHNT, CDR2 YYREEE (reference sequence). The CDR3 coding sequence is TGTGCCAGCAGCTTGGGACTAGCGGGAACAGAGACCCAGTACTTC. This codes for CASSLGLAGTETQYF.

This chain joins TRBV4-1 and TRBJ2-2; 7 nucleotides align to TRBD2. Germline CDR1 reads MGHRA; CDR2 reads YSYEKL. This CDR3 region has 18 residues. V dropped 4 bases and J dropped 4; count of bases not matched to a gene: 15. CDR3 DNA: TGCGCCAGCAGCCTCCAAGTCTGGGGGGGAAGGGGCACCGGGGAGCTGTTTTTT. It specifies CASSLQVWGGRGTGELFF.

V is TRBV18 and J is TRBJ1-5; 9 nucleotides match TRBD1. This CDR3 region has 16 residues. Unmatched junction bases numbered 7, after V lost 6 bases and J lost 1 base. The V gene's germline CDR1 is KGHSH and CDR2 LQKENI. The CDR3 DNA reads as TGTGCCAGCTCCCGGGACAGGGTATCAAGCAATCAGCCCCAGCATTTT. This sequence encodes CASSRDRVSSNQPQHF.

The CDR3 spells CASSAGRVSYGYTF. In DNA, the CDR3 is TGTGCCAGCAGCGCCGGCAGGGTTAGCTATGGCTACACCTTC. This chain links TRBV9 with TRBJ1-2, with D tentatively TRBD1 (5 bases). Germline V gene data show CDR1 as SGDLS and CDR2 as YYNGEE. This CDR3 is 14 amino acids long. Trimming left V 3 bases short and J 4 bases short, with 13 bases between.

This chain joins TRBV5-1 and TRBJ2-7, with 14 bases identical to TRBD2. Trimming cost V 4 bases and J 5 bases; bases outside gene matches: 14. This CDR3 contains 18 residues. CDR1 and CDR2 from the germline V gene are SGHRS and YFSETQ. The CDR3 DNA sequence: TGCGCCAGCAGCGACGCGGGACTAGCGGGGGCTCCTGGCCACGAGCAGTACTTC. As protein: CASSDAGLAGAPGHEQYF.

The J gene is TRBJ2-3, the V gene TRBV10-3; 9 bases are a match to TRBD2. The ends lost 4 bases at V and 5 bases at J; junction bases unmatched: 10. The CDR3 is 16 amino acids. Per germline, CDR1 ENHRY and CDR2 SYGVKD. The CDR3 region has the DNA TGTGCCATCAGTGGGATGCGGGGGGGCCCTGAAGATACGCAGTATTTT. This sequence encodes CAISGMRGGPEDTQYF.

The V and J genes are TRBV2 and TRBJ2-7; 8 nucleotides agree with TRBD2. This CDR3 is 13 amino acids long. The germline V gene has CDR1 SNHLY and CDR2 FYNNEI. Unmatched junction bases numbered 7, after V lost 5 bases and J lost 7 bases. The CDR3 region has the DNA TGTGCCAGCAGTTTAGGGGTAGCGGGGGAGCAGTACTTC. This encodes CASSLGVAGEQYF.

The chain uses TRBV7-3 and TRBJ2-3, with 7 bases that match TRBD2. Germline V gene data show CDR1 as SGHTA and CDR2 as FQGTGA. The CDR3 loop spans 15 amino acids. The V gene end was trimmed by 3 bases and the J gene end by 4 bases; junction bases not matched to a gene: 7. In nucleotides, the CDR3 is TGTGCCAGCAGCTTGAGTGCGGGGAGGGCAGATACGCAGTATTTT. It translates to CASSLSAGRADTQYF.